The 2 T cell receptor beta chains below all came from one sample that was sequenced in a study of blood T cell repertoires in COVID-19. Sequencing was performed with immunoSEQ multiplex PCR; in TCRdb, only in-frame clones are kept and a portion is missing. Of 120,000 to 150,000 clones in the sample, around four fifths are singletons; the top ten hold more than 5%. The specimen sequenced was PBMCs or T cells enriched from blood (not recorded which). These receptor sequences come from a woman between 40 and 55 years old who had recovered from COVID-19.

CDR3 nucleotide sequence: TGTGCCAGCCGCGAGGGCTATGGCTACACCTTC. It specifies CASREGYGYTF. The V call is TRBV19, the J call TRBJ1-2, with D unclear. Trimming took off 9 bases at V and 4 bases at J, with 9 bases between the two ends. From germline, CDR1 is LNHDA and CDR2 SQIVND (reference sequence). CDR3 length equals 11 residues.

The rearrangement links TRBV3-1 (or the pseudogene TRBV3-2) to TRBJ2-2; 9 nucleotides agree with TRBD2. This CDR3 comprises 19 residues. J gave up 2 bases and V 0 bases, and 10 bases lay outside the gene matches. The germline V gene encodes CDR1 LGHDT and CDR2 YNNKEL (reference sequence). The CDR3 sequence: CASSQETVLAGVNTGELFF. The CDR3 bases are TGTGCCAGCAGCCAAGAGACGGTATTAGCGGGGGTTAACACCGGGGAGCTGTTTTTT.